A selection of T cell receptor beta chains follows, all from one sample in a study of regulatory T cells in long-lasting Graves disease. Using its own MiXCR run on the multiplex PCR reads, TCRdb lists one record per CDR3 protein. The sample has approximately 440,000 distinct CDR3 sequences; 20% to 25% are singletons. The sequences come from peripheral blood mononuclear cells (PBMCs), collected when the disease was refractory, from a patient treated with antithyroid drugs. The receptor source for this set is a female donor with Graves disease. CDR3s include the opening cysteine and the closing phenylalanine or tryptophan. A D gene is named only where the DNA matches it firmly. Part of the rows lack a size; the others show once, few, many or a class for expanded clones.

>.|.|TRBJ1-2|TRBV20-1
TGCAGTGCTAGTAAGCCTAACTATGGCTACACCTTC
CSASKPNYGYTF
>many|.|TRBJ1-1|TRBV2
TGTGCCAGCAGTGAAGTCAGGGGATGGGCTTTCTTT
CASSEVRGWAFF
>.|.|TRBJ1-4|TRBV7-9
TGTGCCAGCAGCTTAGTCGCAACAGAAAAACTGTTTTTT
CASSLVATEKLFF
>few|TRBD2|TRBJ2-5|TRBV6-2/TRBV6-3
TGTGCCAGCAGTTACTCAACCGCGAGCGGGAACCAAGAGACCCAGTACTTC
CASSYSTASGNQETQYF
>.|.|TRBJ2-5|TRBV29-1
TGCAGCGTTGTGGCAGTAGCAGAGACCCAGTACTTC
CSVVAVAETQYF
>few|.|TRBJ1-5|TRBV5-1
TGCGCCAGCAGCCCGGGAGGCAATGGAAATCAGCCCCAGCATTTT
CASSPGGNGNQPQHF
>few|.|TRBJ1-6|TRBV2
TGTGCCAGCAGCCTTTGGGGGCTCTCCTATAATTCACCCCTCCACTTT
CASSLWGLSYNSPLHF
>many|.|TRBJ1-4|TRBV7-2
TGTGCCAGCAGAACCTACCCGGGACCAGGAGAAAAACTGTTTTTT
CASRTYPGPGEKLFF
>many|TRBD1|TRBJ1-1|TRBV11-1
TGTGCCAGCAGCACGAACAGGGGGAACACTGAAGCTTTCTTT
CASSTNRGNTEAFF
>few|TRBD1|TRBJ1-6|TRBV3-1
TGTGCCAGCAGCCCGGACAGGGAGTCCTATAATTCACCCCTCCACTTT
CASSPDRESYNSPLHF
>few|.|TRBJ2-2|TRBV11-1
TGTGCCAGCAGCTTAGCGGCGACAGGGAGGACCGGGGAGCTGTTTTTT
CASSLAATGRTGELFF
>.|.|TRBJ2-4|TRBV2
TGTGCCAGCAGAACCGTAGCCAAAAACATTCAGTACTTC
CASRTVAKNIQYF
>many|.|TRBJ2-5|TRBV29-1
TGCAGCGTTGAAACGGAATTGGGCGGCGAGACCCAGTACTTC
CSVETELGGETQYF
>.|TRBD1|TRBJ2-7|TRBV6-1
TGTGCCAGCAGCCGCCGGACAGGCCCCCACGAGCAGTACTTC
CASSRRTGPHEQYF
>many|.|TRBJ1-2|TRBV30
TGTGCCTGGAGTGTGGGGGGCGGGTATGGCTACACCTTC
CAWSVGGGYGYTF
>.|TRBD1|TRBJ2-1|TRBV28
TGTGCCAGCCTTGGGGACAGGGGGAATGAGCAGTTCTTC
CASLGDRGNEQFF
>.|.|TRBJ2-3|TRBV28
TGTGCCAGCAGTAACCGGGACGGAGGGACAGATACGCAGTATTTT
CASSNRDGGTDTQYF
>many|TRBD2|TRBJ2-5|TRBV12-3/TRBV12-4
TGTGCCAGCAGTTTGTTCGAACTAGCGGGGACAGAGACCCAGTACTTC
CASSLFELAGTETQYF
>.|TRBD2|TRBJ2-7|TRBV30
TGTGCCTGGAGTGAAATGGGACTAGCGGGATTTGATGAGCAGTACTTC
CAWSEMGLAGFDEQYF
>few|.|TRBJ2-7|TRBV20-1
TGCAGTGCGCTGGGGGGCGCGAGACACGAGCAGTACTTC
CSALGGARHEQYF
>few|TRBD2|TRBJ2-4|TRBV12-3/TRBV12-4
TGTGCCAGCAGCCTCGCCGCGGGAGGGCTGGACATTCAGTACTTC
CASSLAAGGLDIQYF
>.|.|TRBJ2-2|TRBV25-1
TGTGCCAGCAGTGTGCGGGTTCAGGGCACCGGGGAGCTGTTTTTT
CASSVRVQGTGELFF
>.|TRBD2|TRBJ2-7|TRBV3-1
TGTGCCAGCAGCCCTGGTGTGAGCGGGAGGGCCGACTACGAGCAGTACTTC
CASSPGVSGRADYEQYF
>.|.|TRBJ2-7|TRBV20-1
TGCAGTGCTTCCTCGATCCACTCCTACGAGCAGTACTTC
CSASSIHSYEQYF
>few|TRBD1|TRBJ1-1|TRBV27
TGTGCCAGCAGTGCAACACAGGGGCGAGAAGCTTTCTTT
CASSATQGREAFF
>.|.|TRBJ2-4|TRBV6-1
TGTGCCAGCACCAGGATTTGCGCGAAGGGCCAACAGCAGAAACTAGCCAAAAACATTCAGTACTTC
CASTRICAKGQQQKLAKNIQYF
>many|.|TRBJ2-5|TRBV7-9
TGTGCCAGCAGCTCATCCGGGGGCGGAGAGACCCAGTACTTC
CASSSSGGGETQYF
>.|.|TRBJ2-5|TRBV11-2
TGTGCCAGCAGCTTAGCCCTAAGTAGGAGGCCCCAAGACACCCAGTACTTC
CASSLALSRRPQDTQYF
>many|TRBD1|TRBJ2-2|TRBV12-3/TRBV12-4
TGTGCCAGCAGGAGACCGGGACAGGGCGCCGGGGAGCTGTTTTTT
CASRRPGQGAGELFF
>.|.|TRBJ2-2|TRBV20-1
TGCAGTGCTAGAGGAGGGCTAGACACCGGGGAGCTGTTTTTT
CSARGGLDTGELFF
>few|.|TRBJ2-1|TRBV6-4
TGTGCCAGCAGTGACGGGGGAGACCCCAACAATGAGCAGTTCTTC
CASSDGGDPNNEQFF
>.|.|TRBJ2-5|TRBV5-1
TGCGCCAGCAGCGGGTCGACTACACTATGGGAGACCCAGTACTTC
CASSGSTTLWETQYF
>few|.|TRBJ2-3|TRBV5-4
TGTGCCAGCAGCCAAGACTTAAGCGATACGCAGTATTTT
CASSQDLSDTQYF
>many|.|TRBJ1-5|TRBV2
TGTGCCAGCAGTGAATCTCAGGTATCCATTCAGCCCCAGCATTTT
CASSESQVSIQPQHF
>few|.|TRBJ1-1|TRBV19
TGTGCCAGTAGTATAGCCGGGACGGCGAACACTGAAGCTTTCTTT
CASSIAGTANTEAFF
>many|.|TRBJ2-7|TRBV11-2
TGTGCCAGCAGCTCACCGGGACTCAGCTCCTACGAGCAGTACTTC
CASSSPGLSSYEQYF
>.|.|TRBJ2-3|TRBV5-1
TGCGCCAGCAGCTTGGAGGCCGCCATGAATACGCAGTATTTT
CASSLEAAMNTQYF
>many|.|TRBJ1-1|TRBV2
TGTGCCAGCAGTCCCTCCGGGGACACTGAAGCTTTCTTT
CASSPSGDTEAFF
>many|.|TRBJ1-1|TRBV12-3/TRBV12-4
TGTGCCAGCAGTTCTACAGGAACCTTT
CASSSTGTF
>few|.|TRBJ1-2|TRBV2
TGTGCCAGCAGTGCTTTGTCGGGATCTAACTATGGCTACACCTTC
CASSALSGSNYGYTF
>many|.|TRBJ2-7|TRBV12-3/TRBV12-4
TGTGCCAGCAGTCCGGGGGGACAGATCATTTACGAGCAGTACTTC
CASSPGGQIIYEQYF
>many|TRBD1|TRBJ2-5|TRBV29-1
TGCAGCGTTGAAGATCTTAAGACAGGGGGCATGGAGACCCAGTACTTC
CSVEDLKTGGMETQYF
>.|TRBD1|TRBJ1-4|TRBV6-5
TGTGCCAGCAGTTCGACAGGGCCCTATAATGAAAAACTGTTTTTT
CASSSTGPYNEKLFF
>many|.|TRBJ1-2|TRBV28
TGTGCCAGCAGGGGGATTAACTATGGCTACACCTTC
CASRGINYGYTF
>.|TRBD1|TRBJ1-5|TRBV6-1
TGTGCCAGCAGACCTAATTCCGGGACAGGGGTTTTTCAGCCCCAGCATTTT
CASRPNSGTGVFQPQHF
>.|.|TRBJ2-1|TRBV20-1
TGCAGTGCCACTTCGGACACTACCTTTGAGCAGTTCTTC
CSATSDTTFEQFF
>.|TRBD1|TRBJ1-1|TRBV12-5
TGTGCTAGTCTTGGGACAGGGGAAGCTTTCTTT
CASLGTGEAFF
>many|.|TRBJ2-7|TRBV12-3/TRBV12-4
TGTGCCAGCAGTTTAACGGCCGAGCAGTACTTC
CASSLTAEQYF
>.|.|TRBJ1-5|TRBV15
TGTGCCACCCGGCTTTGGCAGGGAGGCAATCAGCCCCAGCATTTT
CATRLWQGGNQPQHF
>many|.|TRBJ1-2|TRBV15
TGTGCCACCAGCAGACGATGGGGGACTAACTATGGCTACACCTTC
CATSRRWGTNYGYTF
>many|TRBD1|TRBJ1-1|TRBV12-3/TRBV12-4
TGTGCCAGCAGCGCCCGAGGGGGCGTGAACACTGAAGCTTTCTTT
CASSARGGVNTEAFF
>.|TRBD1|TRBJ1-6|TRBV28
TGTGCCAGCAGTTTTCCAGGACAGGGGTTCAGGTCCTATAATTCACCCCTCCACTTT
CASSFPGQGFRSYNSPLHF
>.|.|TRBJ2-7|TRBV5-1
TGCGCCAGCAGCTTGACCCACCCCCAACGACTACCCAACGAGCAGTACTTC
CASSLTHPQRLPNEQYF
>many|.|TRBJ1-4|TRBV20-1
TGCAGTGCTAGAGACGGTGAAAAACTGTTTTTT
CSARDGEKLFF